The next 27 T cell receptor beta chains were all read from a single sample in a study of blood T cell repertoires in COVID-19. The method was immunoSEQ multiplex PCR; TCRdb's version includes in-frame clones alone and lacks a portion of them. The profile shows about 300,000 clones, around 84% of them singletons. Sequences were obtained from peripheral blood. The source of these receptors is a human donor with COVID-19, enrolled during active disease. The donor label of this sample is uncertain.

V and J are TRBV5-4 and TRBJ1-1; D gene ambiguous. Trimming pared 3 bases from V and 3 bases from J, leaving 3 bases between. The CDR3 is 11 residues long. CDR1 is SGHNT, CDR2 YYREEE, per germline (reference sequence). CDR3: CASSSDTEAFF. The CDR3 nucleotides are TGTGCCAGCAGCTCCGACACTGAAGCTTTCTTT.

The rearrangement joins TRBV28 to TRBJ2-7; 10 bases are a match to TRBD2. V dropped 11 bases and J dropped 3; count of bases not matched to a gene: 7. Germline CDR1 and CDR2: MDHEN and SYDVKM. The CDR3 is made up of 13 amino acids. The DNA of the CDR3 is TGTGCCTCCATTTTAGCGGGAGGCTACGAGCAGTACTTC. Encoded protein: CASILAGGYEQYF.

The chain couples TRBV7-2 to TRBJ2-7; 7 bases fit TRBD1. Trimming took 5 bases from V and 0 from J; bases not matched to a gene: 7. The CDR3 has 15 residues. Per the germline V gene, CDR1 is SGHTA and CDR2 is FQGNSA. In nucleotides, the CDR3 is TGTGCCAGCAGCCCCGGACAGGCGAACTCCTACGAGCAGTACTTC. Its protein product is CASSPGQANSYEQYF.

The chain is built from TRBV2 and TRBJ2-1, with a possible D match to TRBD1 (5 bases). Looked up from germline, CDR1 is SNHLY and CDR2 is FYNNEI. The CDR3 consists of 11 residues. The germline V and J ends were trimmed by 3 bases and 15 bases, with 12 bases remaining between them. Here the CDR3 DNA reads TGTGCCAGCAGTGACCTTCCAGGGCGGTTCTTC. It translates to CASSDLPGRFF.

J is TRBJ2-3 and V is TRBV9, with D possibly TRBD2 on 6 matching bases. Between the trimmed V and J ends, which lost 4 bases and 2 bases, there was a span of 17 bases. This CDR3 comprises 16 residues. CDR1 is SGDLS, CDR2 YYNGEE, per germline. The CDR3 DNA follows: TGTGCCAGCAGCCCCCAAGCGGAGGGGTACACAGATACGCAGTATTTT. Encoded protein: CASSPQAEGYTDTQYF.

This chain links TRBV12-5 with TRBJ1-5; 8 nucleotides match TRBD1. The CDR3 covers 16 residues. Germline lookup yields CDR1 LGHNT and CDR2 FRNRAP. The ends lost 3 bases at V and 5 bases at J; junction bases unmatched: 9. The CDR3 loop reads CASGLEAGGAYQPQHF. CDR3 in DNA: TGTGCTAGTGGTTTAGAAGCAGGGGGCGCGTATCAGCCCCAGCATTTT.

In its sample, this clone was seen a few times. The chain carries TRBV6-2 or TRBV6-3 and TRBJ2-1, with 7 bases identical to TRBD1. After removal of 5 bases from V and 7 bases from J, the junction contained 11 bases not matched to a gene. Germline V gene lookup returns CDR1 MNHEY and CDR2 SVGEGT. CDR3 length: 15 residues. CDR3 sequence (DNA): TGTGCCAGCAGTCAACGCGAGGGGGCGCTTAATGAGCAGTTCTTC. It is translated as CASSQREGALNEQFF.

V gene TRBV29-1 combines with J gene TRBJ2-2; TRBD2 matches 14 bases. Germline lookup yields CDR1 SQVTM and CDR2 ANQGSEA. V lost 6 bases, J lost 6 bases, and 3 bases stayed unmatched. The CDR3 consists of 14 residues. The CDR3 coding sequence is TGCAGCGTGGGACTAGCGGGAGAAGCCGGGGAGCTGTTTTTT. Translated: CSVGLAGEAGELFF.

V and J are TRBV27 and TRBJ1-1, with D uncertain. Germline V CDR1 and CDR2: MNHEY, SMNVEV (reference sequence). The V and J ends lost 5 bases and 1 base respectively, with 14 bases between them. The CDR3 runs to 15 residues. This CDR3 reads CASSPPPGSNTEAFF. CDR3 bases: TGTGCCAGCAGTCCCCCCCCCGGTTCGAACACTGAAGCTTTCTTT.

The CDR3 DNA sequence: TGTGCCAGCAGTTTATGGGACAGGGGGAAAAACACAGATACGCAGTATTTT. Its protein is CASSLWDRGKNTDTQYF. The rearrangement joins TRBV28 to TRBJ2-3, with 10 bases that match TRBD1. Germline V gene lookup returns CDR1 MDHEN and CDR2 SYDVKM. The CDR3 is 17 amino acids. J lost 2 bases, V lost 0 bases, and 5 bases had no gene match.

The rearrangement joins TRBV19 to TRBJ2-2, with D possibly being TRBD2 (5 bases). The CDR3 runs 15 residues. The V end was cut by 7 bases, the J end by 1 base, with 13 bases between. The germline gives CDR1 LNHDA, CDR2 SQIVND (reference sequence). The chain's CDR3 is CASTTQAGNTGELFF. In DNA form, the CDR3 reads TGTGCCAGTACTACCCAGGCGGGGAACACCGGGGAGCTGTTTTTT.

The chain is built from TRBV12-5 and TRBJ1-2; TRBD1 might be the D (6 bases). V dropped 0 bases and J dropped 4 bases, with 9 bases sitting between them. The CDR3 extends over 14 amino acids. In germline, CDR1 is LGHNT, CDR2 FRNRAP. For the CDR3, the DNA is TGTGCTAGTGGTTTGGTAGGGGGGGGCTATGGCTACACCTTC. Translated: CASGLVGGGYGYTF.

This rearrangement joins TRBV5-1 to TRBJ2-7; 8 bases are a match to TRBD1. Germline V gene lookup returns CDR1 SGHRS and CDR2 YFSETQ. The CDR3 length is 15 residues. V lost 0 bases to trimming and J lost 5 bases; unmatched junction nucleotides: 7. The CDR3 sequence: CASSLEMTGVDEQYF. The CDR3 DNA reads TGCGCCAGCAGCTTGGAAATGACAGGGGTGGACGAGCAGTACTTC.

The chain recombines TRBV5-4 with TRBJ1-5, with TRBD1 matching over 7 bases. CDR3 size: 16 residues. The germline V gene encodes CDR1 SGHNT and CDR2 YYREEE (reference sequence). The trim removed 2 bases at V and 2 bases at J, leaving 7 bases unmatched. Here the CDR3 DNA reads TGTGCCAGCAGCTTATCCTCCGGGACAGGCAATCAGCCCCAGCATTTT. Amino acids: CASSLSSGTGNQPQHF.

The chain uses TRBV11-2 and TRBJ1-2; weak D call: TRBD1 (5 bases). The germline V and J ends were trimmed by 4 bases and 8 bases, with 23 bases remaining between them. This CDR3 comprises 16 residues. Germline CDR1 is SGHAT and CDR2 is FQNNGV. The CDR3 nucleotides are TGTGCCAGCAGCTACTTAGGTGGGGGGAAAACAAAAGGCTACACCTTC. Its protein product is CASSYLGGGKTKGYTF.

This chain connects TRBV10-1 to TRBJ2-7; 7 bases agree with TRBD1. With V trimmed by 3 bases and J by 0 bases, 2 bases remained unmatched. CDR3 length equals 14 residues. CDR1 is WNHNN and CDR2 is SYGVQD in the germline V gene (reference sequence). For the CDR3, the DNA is TGCGCCAGCAGTGATAGGGACAGCTCCTACGAGCAGTACTTC. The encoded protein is CASSDRDSSYEQYF.

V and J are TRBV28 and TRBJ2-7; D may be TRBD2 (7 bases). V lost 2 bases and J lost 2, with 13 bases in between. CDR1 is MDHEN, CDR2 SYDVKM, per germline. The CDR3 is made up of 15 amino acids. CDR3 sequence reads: CASSLGGGHPYEQYF. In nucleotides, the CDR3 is TGTGCCAGCAGTTTAGGCGGGGGCCACCCCTACGAGCAGTACTTC.

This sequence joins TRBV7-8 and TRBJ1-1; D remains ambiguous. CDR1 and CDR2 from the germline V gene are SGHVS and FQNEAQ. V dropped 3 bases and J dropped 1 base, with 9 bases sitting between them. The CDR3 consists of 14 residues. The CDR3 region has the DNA TGTGCCAGCAGCTTGACGGGAACGAACACTGAAGCTTTCTTT. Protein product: CASSLTGTNTEAFF. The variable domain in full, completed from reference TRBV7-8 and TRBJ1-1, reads GAGVSQSPRYKVAKRGQDVALRCDPISGHVSLFWYQQALGQGPEFLTYFQNEAQLDKSGLPSDRFFAERPEGSVSTLKIQRTQQEDSAVYLCASSLTGTNTEAFFGQGTRLTVV.

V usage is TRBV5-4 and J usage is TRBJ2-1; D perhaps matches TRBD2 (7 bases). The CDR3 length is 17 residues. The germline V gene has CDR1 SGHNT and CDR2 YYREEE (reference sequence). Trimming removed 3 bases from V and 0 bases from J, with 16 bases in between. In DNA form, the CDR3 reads TGTGCCAGCAGCTCCGTCGCGGGGGCCCTCTCCTACAATGAGCAGTTCTTC. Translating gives CASSSVAGALSYNEQFF.

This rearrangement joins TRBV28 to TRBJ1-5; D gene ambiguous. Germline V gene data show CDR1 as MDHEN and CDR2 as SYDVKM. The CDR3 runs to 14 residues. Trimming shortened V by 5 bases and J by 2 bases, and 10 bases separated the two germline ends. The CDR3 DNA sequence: TGTGCCAGCAGTGCGGCGCTTGGCAATCAGCCCCAGCATTTT. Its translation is CASSAALGNQPQHF.

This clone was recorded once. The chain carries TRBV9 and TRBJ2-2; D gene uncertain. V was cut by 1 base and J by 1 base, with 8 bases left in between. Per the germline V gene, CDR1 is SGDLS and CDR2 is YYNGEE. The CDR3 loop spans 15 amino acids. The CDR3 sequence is CASSVLAENTGELFF. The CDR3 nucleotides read TGTGCCAGCAGCGTACTGGCCGAGAACACCGGGGAGCTGTTTTTT.

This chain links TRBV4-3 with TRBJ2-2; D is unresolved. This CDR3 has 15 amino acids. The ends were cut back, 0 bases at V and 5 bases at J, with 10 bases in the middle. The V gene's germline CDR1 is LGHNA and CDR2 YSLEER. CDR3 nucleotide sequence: TGCGCCAGCAGCCAAGATCTGTCTAGAACCGGGGAGCTGTTTTTT. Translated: CASSQDLSRTGELFF.

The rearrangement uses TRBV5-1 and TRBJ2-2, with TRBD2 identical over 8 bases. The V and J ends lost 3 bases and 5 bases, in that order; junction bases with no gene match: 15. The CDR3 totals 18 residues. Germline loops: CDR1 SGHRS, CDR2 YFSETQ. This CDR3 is CASSSGGASGLPTGELFF. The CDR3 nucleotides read TGCGCCAGCAGCTCGGGAGGGGCTAGCGGGCTACCAACCGGGGAGCTGTTTTTT.

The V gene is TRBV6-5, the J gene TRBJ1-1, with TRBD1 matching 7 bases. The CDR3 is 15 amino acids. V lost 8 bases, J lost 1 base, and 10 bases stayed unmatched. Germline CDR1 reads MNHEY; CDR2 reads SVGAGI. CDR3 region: CASPGTEKGNTEAFF. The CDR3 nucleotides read TGTGCCAGCCCCGGGACAGAAAAGGGGAACACTGAAGCTTTCTTT.

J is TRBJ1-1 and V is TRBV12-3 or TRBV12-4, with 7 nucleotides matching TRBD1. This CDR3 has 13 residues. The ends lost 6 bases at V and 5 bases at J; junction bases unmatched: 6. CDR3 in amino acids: CASSSNRGTEAFF. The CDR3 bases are TGTGCCAGCAGCTCTAACAGGGGAACTGAAGCTTTCTTT.

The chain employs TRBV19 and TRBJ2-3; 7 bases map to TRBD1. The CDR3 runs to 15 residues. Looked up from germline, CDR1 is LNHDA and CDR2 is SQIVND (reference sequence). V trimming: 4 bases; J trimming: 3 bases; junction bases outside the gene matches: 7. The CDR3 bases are TGTGCCAGTAGTAACCCTCACAGGGGAACAGATACGCAGTATTTT. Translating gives CASSNPHRGTDTQYF.

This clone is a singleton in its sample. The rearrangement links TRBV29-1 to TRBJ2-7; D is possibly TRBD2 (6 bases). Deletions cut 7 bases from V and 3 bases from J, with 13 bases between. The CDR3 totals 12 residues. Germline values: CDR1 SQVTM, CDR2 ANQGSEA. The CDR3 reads CSAGAGFYEQYF. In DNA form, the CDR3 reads TGCAGCGCGGGAGCGGGTTTCTACGAGCAGTACTTC.